Described below is a single TCR beta chain sequence and its context. No antigen is known for it. Data came from immunoSEQ multiplex PCR; TCRdb stores just in-frame clones and leaves some out. The table includes 90,000 to 120,000 clones, 91% detected once. These data come from a study of OX40 agonist ivuxolimab in advanced cancers. Study-wide results and limits: CD8+ T cells averaged more expanded clones than CD4+. Low normalized clonal expansion also occurred in some nonresponding patients.

In germline, CDR1 is MNHEY, CDR2 SVGAGI. J gave up 5 bases and V 8 bases, and 13 bases lay outside the gene matches. The CDR3 runs 15 residues. The rearrangement joins TRBV6-5 to TRBJ2-7; TRBD2 agrees at 9 bases. The receptor was derived from an adult with an advanced solid tumor such as melanoma, head and neck, liver or kidney cancer. Sequences were derived from CD4+ or CD8+ T cells sorted from blood, sampled in a trial of the OX40 agonist ivuxolimab. CDR3 DNA sequence: TGTGCCAGCGGGATTAGCGGGAGAACCGTCGACGAGCAGTACTTC. Protein: CASGISGRTVDEQYF.